The entry below gives a single TCR beta chain sequence along with its context. The data belong to a study of blood T cell repertoires in COVID-19. The protocol was immunoSEQ multiplex PCR, while the TCRdb copy is restricted to in-frame clones and leaves out a portion. The table has about 180,000 clones, about 88% seen once; the top ten hold about 8.4%. Germline CDR1 reads SGHRS; CDR2 reads YFSETQ. The V segment lost 0 bases and the J segment 3 bases; nucleotides outside the gene matches: 7. The CDR3 consists of 16 residues. Sequencing input: PBMCs or T cells enriched from blood (not recorded which). The genes are TRBV5-1 and TRBJ2-7; 9 nucleotides agree with TRBD2. The clonotype was recovered from a woman younger than 30 who had recovered from COVID-19. CDR3 loop: CASSLAGTSIGYEQYF. CDR3 bases: TGCGCCAGCAGCTTGGCCGGGACTAGCATCGGCTACGAGCAGTACTTC.